A selection of T cell receptor beta chains follows, all from one sample in a study of blood T cell repertoires in COVID-19. Produced via immunoSEQ multiplex PCR; TCRdb's table is partial and in-frame only. The sample shows about 170,000 clones, around 87% of them seen only once. Sample: peripheral blood. These receptors were taken from a woman older than 75 with COVID-19, enrolled during active disease. Both conserved end residues are part of each CDR3. A D gene is named only where the DNA matches it firmly. Only part of the rows carry a size: once, few, many, or a class if the clone is expanded.

V,D,J,size,CDR3,DNA
TRBV15,NA,TRBJ2-1,NA,CATSRDPAGNNEQFF,TGTGCCACCAGCAGAGATCCCGCGGGGAACAATGAGCAGTTCTTC
TRBV9,TRBD1,TRBJ2-3,NA,CASSAKGGGSTDTQYF,TGTGCCAGCAGCGCCAAAGGGGGCGGGAGCACAGATACGCAGTATTTT
TRBV2,NA,TRBJ2-4,once,CASSGDSLAKNIQYF,TGTGCCAGCAGTGGCGACAGCCTAGCCAAAAACATTCAGTACTTC
TRBV6-5,NA,TRBJ1-2,NA,CASSYWAGKTNYGYTF,TGTGCCAGCAGTTACTGGGCAGGGAAGACTAACTATGGCTACACCTTC
TRBV5-6,TRBD1,TRBJ2-5,NA,CASSETGVHETQYF,TGTGCCAGCAGCGAGACAGGGGTCCACGAGACCCAGTACTTC
TRBV9,TRBD2,TRBJ2-3,NA,CASSRAPGRAGPTDTQYF,TGTGCCAGCAGCAGAGCCCCCGGGAGGGCGGGACCCACAGATACGCAGTATTTT
TRBV6-6,NA,TRBJ1-2,NA,CAGEGGSYGYTF,TGTGCCGGGGAGGGGGGTAGCTATGGCTACACCTTC
TRBV7-2,TRBD1,TRBJ1-2,NA,CASSSGQGTFAYGYTF,TGTGCCAGCAGTTCTGGACAGGGAACGTTTGCCTATGGCTACACCTTC
TRBV29-1,TRBD1,TRBJ1-1,NA,CSVRQGPNTEAFF,TGCAGCGTGAGACAGGGGCCGAACACTGAAGCTTTCTTT
TRBV18,TRBD2,TRBJ2-7,NA,CASSPVAGAGEQYF,TGTGCCAGCTCACCCGTAGCGGGAGCGGGCGAGCAGTACTTC
TRBV6-5,TRBD1,TRBJ2-2,NA,CASSRGQFAGELFF,TGTGCCAGCAGCAGGGGACAGTTTGCCGGGGAGCTGTTTTTT
TRBV18,NA,TRBJ2-7,NA,CASSPWGASSYEQYF,TGTGCCAGCTCACCATGGGGCGCGAGCTCCTACGAGCAGTACTTC
TRBV15,TRBD2,TRBJ2-7,NA,CATSRAGTSTYEQYF,TGTGCCACCAGCAGGGCCGGGACTAGCACCTACGAGCAGTACTTC
TRBV6-5,NA,TRBJ2-7,NA,CASTLSYEQYF,TGTGCCAGCACCCTCTCCTACGAGCAGTACTTC
TRBV19,TRBD1,TRBJ1-4,NA,CASIQQGARGKLFF,TGTGCCAGTATCCAACAGGGGGCGAGAGGAAAACTGTTTTTT
TRBV4-2,TRBD2,TRBJ2-4,NA,CASSFMEEASGSKNIQYF,TGTGCCAGCAGCTTTATGGAGGAGGCTAGCGGTTCCAAAAACATTCAGTACTTC
TRBV28,TRBD1,TRBJ2-2,NA,CATLTGGNTGELFF,TGTGCCACCTTGACAGGGGGGAACACCGGGGAGCTGTTTTTT
TRBV5-1,NA,TRBJ1-1,NA,CASSFNRDTEAFF,TGCGCCAGCAGTTTCAACCGGGACACTGAAGCTTTCTTT
TRBV7-8,TRBD2,TRBJ2-1,NA,CASSLVRTGTSGYNEQFF,TGTGCCAGCAGCTTAGTACGTACCGGGACTAGCGGCTACAATGAGCAGTTCTTC
TRBV5-1,TRBD2,TRBJ2-7,NA,CASSSAGLAVSYEQYF,TGCGCCAGCAGCTCCGCTGGACTAGCGGTCTCCTACGAGCAGTACTTC
TRBV6-5,NA,TRBJ2-3,NA,CASSYSGSSTDTQYF,TGTGCCAGCAGTTACAGCGGGTCTAGCACAGATACGCAGTATTTT
TRBV7-6,TRBD1,TRBJ2-3,NA,CASSLGTGSTDTQYF,TGTGCCAGCAGTCTCGGGACAGGTAGCACAGATACGCAGTATTTT
TRBV21-1,NA,TRBJ2-7,once,CASRRAEGVYEQYF,TGTGCCAGCAGAAGGGCCGAGGGGGTCTACGAGCAGTACTTC
TRBV18,TRBD1,TRBJ1-6,NA,CASSPLTGGLINSPLHF,TGTGCCAGCTCACCCCTGACAGGGGGCCTTATCAATTCACCCCTCCACTTT
TRBV6-5,TRBD1,TRBJ1-5,NA,CASSSDRGKNQPQHF,TGTGCCAGCAGTTCGGACAGGGGGAAGAATCAGCCCCAGCATTTT
TRBV19,NA,TRBJ1-1,NA,CASSISLGAVNTEAFF,TGTGCCAGTAGTATTTCCTTGGGCGCAGTGAACACTGAAGCTTTCTTT
TRBV7-3,NA,TRBJ1-3,NA,CASSLATGIGNTIYF,TGTGCCAGCAGCCTCGCCACAGGGATAGGAAACACCATATATTTT
TRBV9,NA,TRBJ2-7,NA,CASSGGRPYEQYF,TGTGCCAGCAGCGGCGGCAGACCCTACGAGCAGTACTTC
TRBV29-1,TRBD2,TRBJ2-3,NA,CSVPTSGRTDTQYF,TGCAGCGTTCCAACTAGCGGGCGCACAGATACGCAGTATTTT